Ten or more counts support the clone carrying this TCR beta chain. Antigen: not known. Germline values: CDR1 MNHEY, CDR2 SVGAGI. V was cut by 6 bases and J by 2 bases, with 10 bases left in between. CDR3 length: 13 residues. The sample is drawn from a study of early T cells in non-severe SARS-CoV-2 infection. Whole-study context: Chains were not paired, and sequencing was done on bulk RNA from unsorted whole blood.

The TCR library protocol was used to attach unique molecular identifiers. These identifiers were attached to individual cDNA molecules. TCRdb re-called the 5' RACE reads with MiXCR, one entry per CDR3 protein. Found here are 40,000 to 55,000 distinct CDR3 sequences, 7.7% of them singletons; the top ten hold 5.8%. Study conclusions and caveats: Private and CD4 specificities were missed by VDJdb matching, skewed to anti-spike CD8.

This receptor was taken from an adult who was a healthcare worker with PCR-confirmed SARS-CoV-2 infection or an uninfected control (not recorded which). J is TRBJ1-1 and V is TRBV6-5; possible D gene TRBD1, 5 bases. Input material: whole blood. CDR3 amino acids: CASSYQGNTEAFF. CDR3 coding DNA: TGTGCCAGCAGCTACCAGGGAAACACTGAAGCTTTCTTT.